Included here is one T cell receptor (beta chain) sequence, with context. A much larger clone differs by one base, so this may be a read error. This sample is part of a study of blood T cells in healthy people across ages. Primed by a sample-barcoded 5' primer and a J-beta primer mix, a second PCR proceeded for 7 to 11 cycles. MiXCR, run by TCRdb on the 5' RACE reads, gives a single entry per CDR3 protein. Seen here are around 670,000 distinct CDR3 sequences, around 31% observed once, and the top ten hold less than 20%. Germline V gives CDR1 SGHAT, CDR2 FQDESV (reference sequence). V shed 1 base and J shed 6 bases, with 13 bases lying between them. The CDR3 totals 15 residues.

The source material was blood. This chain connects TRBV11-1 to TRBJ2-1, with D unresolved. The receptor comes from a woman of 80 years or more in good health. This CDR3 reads CASSLGKKTGNEQFF. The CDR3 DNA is TGTGCCAGCAGCTTAGGTAAGAAGACCGGCAATGAGCAGTTCTTC.